This TCR beta chain was captured in a study of Ad26.COV2.S vaccination and SARS-CoV-2 variants. With regard to this clone: What it binds is unknown.

This sample's treatment: around 19 received Ad26.COV2.S at low or high dose, single or two shots; about 5 received placebo; per-sample allocation not given. The samples date from day 63 after the first vaccine or placebo injection. A Boston adult aged 18-55 years was the donor. Ad26.COV2.S expressed prefusion-stabilized spike from the original Wuhan strain. Profiled with immunoSEQ multiplex PCR; TCRdb holds only in-frame clones, not every one. The sample contains under 550,000 clones, 70% to 90% of which appear only once. This CDR3 is built from 16 residues. J was trimmed by 0 bases and V by 2 bases; bases with no gene match: 5. CDR1 is SGHNT, CDR2 YYREEE, per germline (reference sequence). The study, taken as a whole, reports: In vaccinated individuals, spike-specific CD8+ and CD4+ T cell responses reportedly displayed substantial breadth. Across vaccine and placebo recipients, the breadth of non-spike TCRs was similar.

This clonotype was sampled from a person between 18 and 65 years old who received the Ad26.COV2.S COVID-19 vaccine or a placebo. The J gene is TRBJ2-1, the V gene TRBV5-4; 7 nucleotides line up with TRBD2. Source: peripheral blood, taken in a trial of Ad26.COV2.S vaccine versus placebo. The CDR3 nucleotides are TGTGCCAGCAGCTTCGGCGGGGGTGGCTCCTACAATGAGCAGTTCTTC. Its protein product is CASSFGGGGSYNEQFF.